The 4 T cell receptor beta chains presented below share a single source sample, sequenced in a study of blood T cell repertoires in COVID-19. The data were produced by immunoSEQ multiplex PCR, yet TCRdb's version contains in-frame clones alone and is incomplete. The sample consists of about 140,000 clones, 84% of them appearing once. Sequencing was carried out using PBMCs or T cells enriched from blood (not recorded which). These receptors were collected from a man aged 35-49 years with acute COVID-19.

This chain uses TRBV25-1 with TRBJ1-4; possibly TRBD1 for D (5 bases). Per germline, CDR1 MGHDK and CDR2 SYGVNS. The CDR3 spans 13 residues. Deletions cut 3 bases from V and 8 bases from J, with 10 bases between. The CDR3 DNA reads as TGTGCCAGCAGTGACAGGGTCGGGGAAAAACTGTTTTTT. Translation: CASSDRVGEKLFF.

The chain recombines TRBV21-1 with TRBJ1-5; the table's D gene call, TRBD1, was not cross checked with the DNA. TRBV21-1 counts as a pseudogene. The CDR3 consists of 14 residues. CDR3 DNA: TGTGCCAGCAGCAGGGGACAGGGCCATCAGCCCCAGCATTTT. Translated, it gives CASSRGQGHQPQHF.

The chain joins TRBV29-1 to TRBJ2-2; D unclear. This CDR3 spans 13 amino acids. In germline, CDR1 is SQVTM, CDR2 ANQGSEA. Trimming took 5 bases from V and 4 from J, leaving 11 bases between them. The CDR3 sequence is CSVLQRTTGELFF. The DNA of the CDR3 is TGCAGCGTTCTTCAGCGCACCACCGGGGAGCTGTTTTTT.

CDR3 sequence reads: CASSLGTAYSNQPQHF. As DNA, the CDR3 is TGCGCCAGCAGCTTGGGGACAGCGTATAGCAATCAGCCCCAGCATTTT. V and J are TRBV4-1 and TRBJ1-5; TRBD1 matches at 7 bases. Germline CDR1 reads MGHRA; CDR2 reads YSYEKL. V lost 5 bases to trimming and J lost 0 bases; unmatched junction nucleotides: 7. CDR3 length equals 16 residues.